In its sample, the clone carrying this T cell receptor beta chain was seen a few times. Its antigen is unknown. The CDR3 is 17 residues long. J gave up 2 bases and V 4 bases, and 7 bases lay outside the gene matches. Germline V gene sequence: CDR1 MDHEN, CDR2 SYDVKM. The data were obtained in a study of beta chain features in type 1 diabetes. Study-wide points: The study found moderately but significantly shorter TCRB CDR3s in all four CD4+ subsets of Type 1 diabetes patients.

Since all of the isolated RNA was reverse transcribed, expressed TCRB transcripts were what got sequenced. Deep immunoSEQ sequencing covered naive, central memory and regulatory T cell samples. Clones were sequenced by immunoSEQ multiplex PCR, and TCRdb holds only the in-frame ones, with some missing. The table lists 280,000 or so clones, 15% of them singletons. The TCR comes from a man aged 18 to 30 with type 1 diabetes. The sequencing input was naive CD4+ T cells from blood. The chain carries TRBV28 and TRBJ2-6; the match to TRBD1 covers 8 bases. For the CDR3, the DNA is TGTGCCAGCAGTTCGCGGACAGGGAGCGCTGGGGCCAACGTCCTGACTTTC. Translating gives CASSSRTGSAGANVLTF.